This TCR beta chain was documented in a study of blood T cell repertoires in COVID-19. Overall study context: Researchers got acute and convalescent COVID-19 samples from the United States, Italy and Spain. Sources were T cells, B-cell-depleted T cells, or PBMCs; the material itself was cDNA or gDNA.

Study processing details: Estimation of nucleated cell counts was performed using reference gene primer amplification. TCRdb keeps only in-frame clones here, not all; method: immunoSEQ multiplex PCR. The V and J calls and the clone size are those of that table, but D and trimming were determined from the DNA. This table has more than 50,000 clones, over 75% appearing once. V was trimmed by 7 bases and J by 6 bases, leaving 15 bases between them. Germline CDR1 reads PRHDT; CDR2 reads FYEKMQ (reference sequence). The length of the CDR3 is 13 residues. The rearrangement joins TRBV13 to TRBJ1-2; tentative D call: TRBD1 (5 bases). Material: peripheral blood. The clonotype originates from a human donor with active COVID-19. The donor label of this sample is uncertain. CDR3 nucleotide sequence: TGTGCCAGCACCGTCCGGACAAATAATGGCTACACCTTC. Protein sequence: CASTVRTNNGYTF.